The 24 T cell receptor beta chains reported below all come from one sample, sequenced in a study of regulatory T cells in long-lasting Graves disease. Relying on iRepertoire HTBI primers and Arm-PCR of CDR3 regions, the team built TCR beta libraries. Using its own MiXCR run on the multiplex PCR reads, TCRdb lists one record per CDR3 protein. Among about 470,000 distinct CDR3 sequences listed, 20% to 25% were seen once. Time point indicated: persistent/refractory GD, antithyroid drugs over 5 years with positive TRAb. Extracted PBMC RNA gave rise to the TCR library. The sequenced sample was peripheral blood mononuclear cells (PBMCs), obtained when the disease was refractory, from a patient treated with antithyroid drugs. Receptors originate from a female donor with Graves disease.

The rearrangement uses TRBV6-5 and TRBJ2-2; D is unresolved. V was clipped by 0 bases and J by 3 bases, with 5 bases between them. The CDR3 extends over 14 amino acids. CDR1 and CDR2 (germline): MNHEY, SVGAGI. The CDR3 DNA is TGTGCCAGCAGTTACTCCGATTACACCGGGGAGCTGTTTTTT. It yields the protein CASSYSDYTGELFF.

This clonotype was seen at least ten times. The CDR3 is CASSYGGSYEQYF. The CDR3 DNA reads as TGTGCCAGCAGTTACGGGGGAAGCTACGAGCAGTACTTC. This chain links TRBV6-5 with TRBJ2-7, with D perhaps given as TRBD1 or TRBD2 (5 bases each). Germline V gene data show CDR1 as MNHEY and CDR2 as SVGAGI. CDR3 length equals 13 residues. V lost 2 bases and J lost 3, with 8 bases in between.

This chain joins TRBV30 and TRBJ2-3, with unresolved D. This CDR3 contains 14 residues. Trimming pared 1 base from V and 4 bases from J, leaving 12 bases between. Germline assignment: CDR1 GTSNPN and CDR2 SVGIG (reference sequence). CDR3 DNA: TGTGCCTGGAGTGGGATGGTCCCGTCAGATACGCAGTATTTT. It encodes CAWSGMVPSDTQYF. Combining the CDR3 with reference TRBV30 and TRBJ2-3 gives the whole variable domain SQTIHQWPATLVQPVGSPLSLECTVEGTSNPNLYWYRQAAGRGLQLLFYSVGIGQISSEVPQNLSASRPQDRQFILSSKKLLLSDSGFYLCAWSGMVPSDTQYFGPGTRLTVL.

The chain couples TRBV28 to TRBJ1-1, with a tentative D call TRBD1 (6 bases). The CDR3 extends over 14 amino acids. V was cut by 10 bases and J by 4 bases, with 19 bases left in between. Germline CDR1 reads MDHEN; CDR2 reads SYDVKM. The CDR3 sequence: CATATGWSSTEAFF. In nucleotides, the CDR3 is TGTGCCACGGCTACAGGGTGGTCGTCCACTGAAGCTTTCTTT.

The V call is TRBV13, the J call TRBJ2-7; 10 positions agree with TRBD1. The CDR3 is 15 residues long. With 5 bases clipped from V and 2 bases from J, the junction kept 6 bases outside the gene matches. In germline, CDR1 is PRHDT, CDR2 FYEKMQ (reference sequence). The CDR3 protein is CASSTGQGPTYEQYF. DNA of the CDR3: TGTGCCAGCAGCACGGGACAGGGGCCGACCTACGAGCAGTACTTC.

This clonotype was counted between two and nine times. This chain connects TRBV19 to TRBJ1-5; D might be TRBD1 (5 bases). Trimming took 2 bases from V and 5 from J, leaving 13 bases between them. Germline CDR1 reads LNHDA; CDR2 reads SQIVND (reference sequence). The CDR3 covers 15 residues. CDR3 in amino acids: CASSIPWGGDQPQHF. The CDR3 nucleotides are TGTGCCAGTAGTATACCCTGGGGGGGGGATCAGCCCCAGCATTTT.

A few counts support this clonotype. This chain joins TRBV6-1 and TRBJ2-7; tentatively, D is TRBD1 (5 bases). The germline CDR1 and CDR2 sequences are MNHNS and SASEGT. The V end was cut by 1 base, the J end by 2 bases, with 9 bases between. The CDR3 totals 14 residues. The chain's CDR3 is CASSEVQGPYEQYF. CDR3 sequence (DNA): TGTGCCAGCAGTGAAGTTCAGGGCCCCTACGAGCAGTACTTC.

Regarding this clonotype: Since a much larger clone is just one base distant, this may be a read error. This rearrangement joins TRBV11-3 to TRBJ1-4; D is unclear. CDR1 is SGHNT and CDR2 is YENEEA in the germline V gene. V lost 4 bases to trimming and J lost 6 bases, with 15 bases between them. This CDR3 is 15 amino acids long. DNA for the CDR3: TGTGCCAGCAGCTCGGGATTTCTTTTAGATGAAAAACTGTTTTTT. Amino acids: CASSSGFLLDEKLFF.

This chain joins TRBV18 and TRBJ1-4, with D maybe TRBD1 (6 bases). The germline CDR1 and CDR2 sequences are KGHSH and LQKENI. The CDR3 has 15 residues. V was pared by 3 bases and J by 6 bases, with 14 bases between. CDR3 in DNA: TGTGCCAGCTCACCGGGGGCCGGGGAGGATGAAAAACTGTTTTTT. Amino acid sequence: CASSPGAGEDEKLFF.

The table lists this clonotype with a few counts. The CDR3 nucleotides are TGCGCCAGCAGCTTGGACAGTTCCAGTAATATCTATGGCTACACCTTC. Amino acid sequence: CASSLDSSSNIYGYTF. The chain has TRBV5-1 and TRBJ1-2; D call uncertain. This CDR3 is built from 16 residues. Trimming left V 0 bases short and J 4 bases short, with 16 bases between. Per the germline V gene, CDR1 is SGHRS and CDR2 is YFSETQ.

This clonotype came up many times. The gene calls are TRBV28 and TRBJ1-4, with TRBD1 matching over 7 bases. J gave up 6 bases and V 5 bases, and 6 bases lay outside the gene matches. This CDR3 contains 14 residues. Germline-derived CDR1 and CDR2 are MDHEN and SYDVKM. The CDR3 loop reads CASSPSRGHEKLFF. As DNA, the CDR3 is TGTGCCAGCAGTCCTAGTAGGGGGCATGAAAAACTGTTTTTT.

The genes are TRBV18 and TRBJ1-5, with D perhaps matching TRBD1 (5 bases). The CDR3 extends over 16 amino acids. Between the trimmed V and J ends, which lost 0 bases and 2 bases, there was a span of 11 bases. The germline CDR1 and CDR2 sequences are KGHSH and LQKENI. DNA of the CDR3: TGTGCCAGCTCACCACCAGAGGGAGGGGGCAATCAGCCCCAGCATTTT. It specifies CASSPPEGGGNQPQHF.

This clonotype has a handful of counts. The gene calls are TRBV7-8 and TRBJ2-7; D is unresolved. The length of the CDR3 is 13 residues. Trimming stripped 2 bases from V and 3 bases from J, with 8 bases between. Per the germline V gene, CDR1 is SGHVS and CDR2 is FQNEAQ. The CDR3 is CASSLINSYEQYF. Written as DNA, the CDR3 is TGTGCCAGCAGCTTAATTAACAGCTACGAGCAGTACTTC.

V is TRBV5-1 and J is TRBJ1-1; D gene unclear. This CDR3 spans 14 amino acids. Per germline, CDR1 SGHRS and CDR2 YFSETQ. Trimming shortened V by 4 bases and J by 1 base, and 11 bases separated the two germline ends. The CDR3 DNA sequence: TGCGCCAGCAGCCCGGCGCTGGAGAACACTGAAGCTTTCTTT. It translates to CASSPALENTEAFF.

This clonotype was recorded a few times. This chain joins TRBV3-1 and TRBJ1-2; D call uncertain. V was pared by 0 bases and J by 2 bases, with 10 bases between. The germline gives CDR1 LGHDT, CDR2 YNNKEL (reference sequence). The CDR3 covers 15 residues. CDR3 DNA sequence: TGTGCCAGCAGCCAAGATTGGCAGTCGAACTATGGCTACACCTTC. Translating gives CASSQDWQSNYGYTF. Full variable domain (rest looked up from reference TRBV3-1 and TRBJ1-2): DTAVSQTPKYLVTQMGNDKSIKCEQNLGHDTMYWYKQDSKKFLKIMFSYNNKELIINETVPNRFSPKSPDKAHLNLHINSLELGDSAVYFCASSQDWQSNYGYTFGSGTRLTVV.

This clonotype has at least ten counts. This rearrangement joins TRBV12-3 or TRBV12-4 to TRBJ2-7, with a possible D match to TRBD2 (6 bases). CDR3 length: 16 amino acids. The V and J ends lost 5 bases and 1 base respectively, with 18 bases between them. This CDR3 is CASSPSGARRSYEQYF. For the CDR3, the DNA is TGTGCCAGCAGTCCTTCGGGAGCGCGGCGATCCTACGAGCAGTACTTC.

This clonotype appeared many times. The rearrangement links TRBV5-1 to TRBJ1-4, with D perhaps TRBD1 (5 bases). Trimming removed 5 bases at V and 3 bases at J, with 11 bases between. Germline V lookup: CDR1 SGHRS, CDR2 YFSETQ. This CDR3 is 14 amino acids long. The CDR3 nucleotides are TGCGCCAGCAGAGGGGAAGCGGCTAATGAAAAACTGTTTTTT. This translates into CASRGEAANEKLFF.

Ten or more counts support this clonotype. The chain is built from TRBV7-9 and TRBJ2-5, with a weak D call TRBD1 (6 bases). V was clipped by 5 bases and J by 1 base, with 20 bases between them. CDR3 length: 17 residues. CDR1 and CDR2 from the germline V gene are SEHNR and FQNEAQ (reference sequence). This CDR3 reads CASSPITYRDTQETQYF. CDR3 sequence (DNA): TGTGCCAGCAGCCCTATAACCTACCGGGACACCCAAGAGACCCAGTACTTC.

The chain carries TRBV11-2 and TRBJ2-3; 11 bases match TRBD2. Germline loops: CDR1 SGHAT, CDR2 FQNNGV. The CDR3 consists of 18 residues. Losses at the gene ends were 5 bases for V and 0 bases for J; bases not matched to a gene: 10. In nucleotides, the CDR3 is TGTGCCAGCAGCGCGCATAGCGGGGGGGCAGTAAGCACAGATACGCAGTATTTT. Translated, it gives CASSAHSGGAVSTDTQYF. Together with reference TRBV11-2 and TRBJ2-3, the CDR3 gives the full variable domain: EAGVAQSPRYKIIEKRQSVAFWCNPISGHATLYWYQQILGQGPKLLIQFQNNGVVDDSQLPKDRFSAERLKGVDSTLKIQPAKLEDSAVYLCASSAHSGGAVSTDTQYFGPGTRLTVL.

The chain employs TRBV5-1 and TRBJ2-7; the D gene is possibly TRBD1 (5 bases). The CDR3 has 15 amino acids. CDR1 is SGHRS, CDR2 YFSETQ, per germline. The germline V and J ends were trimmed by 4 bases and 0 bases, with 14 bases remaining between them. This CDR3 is CASSPDSVSSYEQYF. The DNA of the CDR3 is TGCGCCAGCAGCCCTGACAGCGTGAGCTCCTACGAGCAGTACTTC.

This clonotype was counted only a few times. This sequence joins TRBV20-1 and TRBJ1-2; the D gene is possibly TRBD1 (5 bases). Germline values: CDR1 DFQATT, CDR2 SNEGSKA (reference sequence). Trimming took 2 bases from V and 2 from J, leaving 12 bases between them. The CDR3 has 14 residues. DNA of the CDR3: TGCAGTGCTAGACGCTCGGGGGGGAACTATGGCTACACCTTC. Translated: CSARRSGGNYGYTF.

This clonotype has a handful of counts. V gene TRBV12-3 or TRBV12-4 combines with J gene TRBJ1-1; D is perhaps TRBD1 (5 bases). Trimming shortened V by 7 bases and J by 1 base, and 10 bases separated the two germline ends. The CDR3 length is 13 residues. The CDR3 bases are TGTGCCAGCAATGGGGACGGGAACACTGAAGCTTTCTTT. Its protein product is CASNGDGNTEAFF.

CDR3 amino acids: CATKEWGAGVNQPQHF. The CDR3 DNA reads TGTGCCACCAAGGAATGGGGGGCTGGGGTCAATCAGCCCCAGCATTTT. The chain uses TRBV19 and TRBJ1-5; a weak D match, TRBD1 (6 bases). V shed 10 bases and J shed 3 bases, with 22 bases lying between them. Germline values: CDR1 LNHDA, CDR2 SQIVND (reference sequence). This CDR3 comprises 16 residues.

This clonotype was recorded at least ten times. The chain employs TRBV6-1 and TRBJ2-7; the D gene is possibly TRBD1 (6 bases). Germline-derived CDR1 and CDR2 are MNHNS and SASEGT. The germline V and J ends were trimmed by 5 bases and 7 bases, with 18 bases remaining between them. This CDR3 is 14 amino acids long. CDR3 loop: CASSRRPAQGEQYF. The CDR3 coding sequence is TGTGCCAGCAGTAGGCGACCCGCTCAGGGGGAGCAGTACTTC.